By sample fraction, the clone carrying this TCR beta chain is medium-sized. The antigen remains undetermined. Profiled with immunoSEQ multiplex PCR; TCRdb holds only in-frame clones, not every one. Of tens of thousands of clones listed, about 80% were seen once; the top ten hold roughly 1.9%. Patients were ruled out by autoimmune disease history or systemic immunosuppression. This CDR3 is built from 14 residues. V lost 1 base, J lost 4 bases, and 10 bases lay in between. The V gene's germline CDR1 is SGHTA and CDR2 FQGNSA. The sample is drawn from a study of OX40 agonist ivuxolimab in advanced cancers. Study-level results: On average, CD8+ T cells had more expanded clones than CD4+.

This specimen was CD4+ or CD8+ T cells sorted from blood, taken in a trial of the OX40 agonist ivuxolimab. This TCR came from an adult with an advanced solid tumor such as melanoma, head and neck, liver or kidney cancer. This chain links TRBV7-2 with TRBJ1-1; tentative D call: TRBD1 (6 bases). CDR3 residues: CASSLEVRGTEAFF. DNA for the CDR3: TGTGCCAGCAGCTTAGAGGTCAGGGGCACTGAAGCTTTCTTT. The entire variable domain, with the rest obtained from reference TRBV7-2 and TRBJ1-1, is as follows: GAGVSQSPSNKVTEKGKDVELRCDPISGHTALYWYRQSLGQGLEFLIYFQGNSAPDKSGLPSDRFSAERTGGSVSTLTIQRTQQEDSAVYLCASSLEVRGTEAFFGQGTRLTVV.